The clone carrying this T cell receptor (beta chain) was found a few times. The sample comes from a study of human T cells and chemical hapten exposure. V shed 2 bases and J shed 6 bases, with 17 bases lying between them. Germline CDR1 SGHDT, CDR2 YYEEEE. The CDR3 loop spans 15 amino acids. In the authors' methods: Between about 23,224 and 700,000 TCRs appeared in each sample, and the median stood at roughly 100,000. TCRdb re-called the RACE reads through MiXCR, storing one row per CDR3 protein. TCRdb, rather than the study authors, made the V and J calls. The sample carries approximately 400,000 distinct CDR3 sequences, approximately 5.1% recorded once. Time point specified: patch test 1, 2 weeks after DPC sensitization. As to treatment: therapeutic diphenylcyclopropenone sensitization with weekly scalp DPC.

The receptor comes from a woman in her forties or fifties with alopecia areata. Some clones in this sample may be carry-over from other donors' samples. Sequencing used whole blood, obtained in connection with sensitization to the hapten diphenylcyclopropenone (DPC). The V gene is TRBV5-6, the J gene TRBJ1-1; D remains unclear. CDR3 sequence: CASSFYGVGRSEAFF. CDR3 DNA: TGTGCCAGCAGCTTCTACGGGGTAGGTAGATCTGAAGCTTTCTTT.